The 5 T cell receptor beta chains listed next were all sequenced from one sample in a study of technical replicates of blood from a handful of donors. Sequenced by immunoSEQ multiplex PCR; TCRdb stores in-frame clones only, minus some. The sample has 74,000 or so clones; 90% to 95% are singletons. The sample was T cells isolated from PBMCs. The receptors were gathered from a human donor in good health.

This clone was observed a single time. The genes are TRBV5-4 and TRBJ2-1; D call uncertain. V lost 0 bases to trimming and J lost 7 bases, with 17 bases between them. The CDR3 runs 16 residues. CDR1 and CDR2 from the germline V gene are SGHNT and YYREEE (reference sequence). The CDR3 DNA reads TGTGCCAGCAGCTTGGCCACTGCGTTCGCTGAAAATGAGCAGTTCTTC. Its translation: CASSLATAFAENEQFF.

CDR3 sequence reads: CASSSPRQGLNQPQHF. The DNA of the CDR3 is TGTGCCAGCAGTTCCCCAAGACAGGGGCTGAATCAGCCCCAGCATTTT. V and J are TRBV28 and TRBJ1-5; 8 nucleotides match TRBD1. Germline V gene sequence: CDR1 MDHEN, CDR2 SYDVKM. The CDR3 covers 16 residues. The V gene end was trimmed by 4 bases and the J gene end by 4 bases; junction bases not matched to a gene: 9. Full variable domain (missing parts from reference TRBV28 and TRBJ1-5): DVKVTQSSRYLVKRTGEKVFLECVQDMDHENMFWYRQDPGLGLRLIYFSYDVKMKEKGDIPEGYSVSREKKERFSLILESASTNQTSMYLCASSSPRQGLNQPQHFGDGTRLSIL.

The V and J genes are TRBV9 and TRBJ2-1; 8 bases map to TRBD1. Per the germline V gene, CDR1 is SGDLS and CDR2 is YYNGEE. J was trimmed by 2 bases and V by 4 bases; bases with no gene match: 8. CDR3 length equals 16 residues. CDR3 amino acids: CASSPRGQVPYNEQFF. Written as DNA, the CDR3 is TGTGCCAGCAGCCCGCGGGGACAGGTTCCCTACAATGAGCAGTTCTTC.

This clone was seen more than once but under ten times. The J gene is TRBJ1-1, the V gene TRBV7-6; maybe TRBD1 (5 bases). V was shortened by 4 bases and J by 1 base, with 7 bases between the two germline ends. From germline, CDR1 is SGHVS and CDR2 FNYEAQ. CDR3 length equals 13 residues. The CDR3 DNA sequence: TGTGCCAGCAGCTGGACACGGAACACTGAAGCTTTCTTT. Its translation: CASSWTRNTEAFF.

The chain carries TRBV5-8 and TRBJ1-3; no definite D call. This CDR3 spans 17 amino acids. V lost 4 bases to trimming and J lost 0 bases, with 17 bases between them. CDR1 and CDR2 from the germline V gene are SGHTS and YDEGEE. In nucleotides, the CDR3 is TGTGCCAGCAGCCCTATTAGGACCGGGAGCTCTGGAAACACCATATATTTT. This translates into CASSPIRTGSSGNTIYF.